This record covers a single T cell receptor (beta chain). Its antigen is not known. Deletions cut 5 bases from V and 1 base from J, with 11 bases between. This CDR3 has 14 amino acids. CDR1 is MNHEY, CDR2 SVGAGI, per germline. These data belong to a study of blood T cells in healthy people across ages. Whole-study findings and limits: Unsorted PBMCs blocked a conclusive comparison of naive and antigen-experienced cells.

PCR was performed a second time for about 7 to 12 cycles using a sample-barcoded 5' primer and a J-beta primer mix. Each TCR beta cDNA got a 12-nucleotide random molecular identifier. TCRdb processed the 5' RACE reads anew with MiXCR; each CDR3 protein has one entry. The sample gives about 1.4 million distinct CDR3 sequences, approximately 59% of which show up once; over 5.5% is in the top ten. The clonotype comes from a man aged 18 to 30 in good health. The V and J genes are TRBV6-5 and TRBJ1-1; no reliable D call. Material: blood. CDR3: CASSPHIQNTEAFF. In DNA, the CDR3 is TGTGCCAGCAGTCCACATATCCAGAACACTGAAGCTTTCTTT.